This T cell receptor beta chain was recorded in a study of regulatory T cells in long-lasting Graves disease. Findings and limits, study-wide: Persistent disease showed a preference for TRBV28, TRBJ1-2 and TRBJ2-5. Persistent Graves' patients possessed reduced TCR diversity relative to recently diagnosed ones.

The CDR3 spans 16 residues. CDR1 is MGHRA and CDR2 is YSYEKL in the germline V gene. Germline trimming cut 2 bases from V and 4 bases from J; bases unmatched to any gene: 9. Construction of TCR beta libraries relied on iRepertoire HTBI primers and on Arm-PCR targeting CDR3 regions. A single record per CDR3 protein comes from TCRdb applying MiXCR to the multiplex PCR reads. The repertoire includes roughly 610,000 distinct CDR3 sequences, approximately 15% of them detected once, and about 17% sits in the top ten. Time point defined: newly diagnosed GD, antithyroid drugs for less than 3 months. The TCR library was made from RNA extracted from PBMCs. It was American Thyroid Association guidelines that determined Graves' disease diagnosis. In its sample, this clonotype was seen a few times. Its antigen is unidentified. These same records also appear under a second study, on T cells in Graves' hyperthyroidism and ophthalmopathy. Turning to that study: In simple terms, a model built on 13 V-J features told ophthalmopathy apart from stable hyperthyroidism.

The chain employs TRBV4-1 and TRBJ1-2; 8 bases fit TRBD1. This clonotype was obtained from a woman in her twenties or thirties with Graves disease. The source material was peripheral blood mononuclear cells (PBMCs), sampled at new diagnosis, from a patient treated with antithyroid drugs. CDR3 coding DNA: TGCGCCAGCAGCCAACCCCTACAGGGGGGCCCCTATGGCTACACCTTC. Translated, it gives CASSQPLQGGPYGYTF.